Described below is a single T cell receptor (beta chain) sequence and its context. The antigen is undetermined. The V end was cut by 6 bases, the J end by 4 bases, with 12 bases between. This CDR3 contains 13 residues. Looked up from germline, CDR1 is MNHEY and CDR2 is SVGAGI. The record originates from a study of OX40 agonist ivuxolimab in advanced cancers. Overall study context: Ivuxolimab is an agonistic anti-OX40 (CD134) antibody, and patients were treated with it.

The method was immunoSEQ multiplex PCR; TCRdb's version includes in-frame clones alone and lacks a portion of them. Of 65,000 to 80,000 clones in the sample, roughly nine tenths were seen once. Overall study results and limits: Averaged across samples, CD8+ T cells carried more expanded clones than CD4+ did. Clones of CD4+ and CD8+ blood T cells grew by week 6 at doses of 0.1 to 3.0 mg/kg.

Specimen: CD4+ or CD8+ T cells sorted from blood, collected in a trial of the OX40 agonist ivuxolimab. The rearrangement links TRBV6-5 to TRBJ1-1, with D tentatively TRBD1 (5 bases). This sequence originates from an adult with an advanced solid tumor such as melanoma, head and neck, liver or kidney cancer. The CDR3 loop is CASSEIDSTEAFF. The CDR3, as DNA: TGTGCCAGCAGCGAAATAGACAGCACTGAAGCTTTCTTT.